The clone carrying this TCR beta chain occurred once. The sample belongs to a study of CD8 T cells in Susac syndrome. The CDR3 totals 13 residues. Trimming removed 7 bases from V and 5 bases from J, with 13 bases in between. Per the germline V gene, CDR1 is SGHRS and CDR2 is YFSETQ. Roughly 0.45 to 1 ug RNA was reverse transcribed with random hexamers. TCRdb itself ran the immunoSEQ multiplex PCR reads through MiXCR, one entry per CDR3 protein. This table has some 200,000 distinct CDR3 sequences, around nine tenths appearing once. The origin of this receptor is a human donor with Susac syndrome. The chain uses TRBV5-1 and TRBJ2-1; D might be TRBD1 or TRBD2, each matching 5 bases. The source material was CD4+ T cells from PBMCs. CDR3 in DNA: TGCGCCAGCCACATAGGGACCGACAATGAGCAGTTCTTC. It translates to CASHIGTDNEQFF.